This T cell receptor (beta chain) was observed in a study of cytomegalovirus exposure and HLA in healthy donors. Findings of the study overall: The study dropped some indistinguishable V segments, TRBV6-2 and TRBV6-3 among them.

This PCR relied on a set of 60 Vbeta primers and 13 Jbeta primers. The method was immunoSEQ multiplex PCR; TCRdb's version includes in-frame clones alone and lacks a portion of them. The profile shows 150,000 to 180,000 clones, around 70% of them singletons. Points on this clone: Its antigen is as yet unknown.

Trimming took off 4 bases at V and 2 bases at J, with 9 bases between the two ends. The CDR3 contains 13 residues. Germline assignment: CDR1 SGHDT and CDR2 YYEEEE. The sample taken for sequencing was PBMCs. The TCR sequence derives from a man aged 25 to 40 in good health and CMV-seronegative. V is TRBV5-6 and J is TRBJ1-2, with a tentative D call TRBD1 (6 bases). In DNA, the CDR3 is TGTGCCAGCAGCACCGACAGGAACTATGGCTACACCTTC. This sequence encodes CASSTDRNYGYTF.